What follows are 28 T cell receptor beta chains derived from one specimen sequenced in a study of blood T cell repertoires in COVID-19. Profiling relied on immunoSEQ multiplex PCR, and the TCRdb table lists in-frame clones only, not all of them. The table records 80,000 to 100,000 clones, 86% of them present only once. What was sequenced was peripheral blood. These receptors were obtained from a woman of 80 years or more with acute or convalescent COVID-19.

The chain is built from TRBV14 and TRBJ1-4; 7 nucleotides agree with TRBD1. Looked up from germline, CDR1 is SGHDN and CDR2 is FVKESK. The CDR3 is 15 amino acids. V lost 2 bases to trimming and J lost 0 bases; unmatched junction nucleotides: 0. The CDR3 DNA is TGTGCCAGCAGCCAAACAGGGGCAACTAATGAAAAACTGTTTTTT. Its translation is CASSQTGATNEKLFF.

Here the CDR3 DNA reads TGTGCCAGCAGTGTAGCGGGGGAAACCTACGAGCAGTACTTC. It codes for CASSVAGETYEQYF. The rearrangement uses TRBV27 and TRBJ2-7; 9 bases align to TRBD2. The V gene end was trimmed by 5 bases and the J gene end by 2 bases; junction bases not matched to a gene: 4. Germline V gives CDR1 MNHEY, CDR2 SMNVEV (reference sequence). This CDR3 is built from 14 residues.

The chain's CDR3 is CASSSTSWIGGTEAFF. The CDR3, as DNA: TGTGCCAGCAGCTCGACCTCCTGGATCGGGGGCACTGAAGCTTTCTTT. V is TRBV5-4 and J is TRBJ1-1; TRBD1 is a possible D gene (5 bases). This CDR3 contains 16 residues. Germline CDR1 is SGHNT and CDR2 is YYREEE (reference sequence). Trimming pared 3 bases from V and 4 bases from J, leaving 19 bases between.

J is TRBJ2-2 and V is TRBV5-1, with D perhaps TRBD2 (6 bases). Trimming took 0 bases from V and 3 from J, leaving 9 bases between them. In germline, CDR1 is SGHRS, CDR2 YFSETQ. The CDR3 totals 15 residues. The CDR3 sequence: CASSLVTGDTGELFF. CDR3 nucleotide sequence: TGCGCCAGCAGCTTGGTTACGGGAGACACCGGGGAGCTGTTTTTT.

This sequence joins TRBV5-1 and TRBJ1-2; 11 bases are a match to TRBD1. The trim removed 4 bases at V and 7 bases at J, leaving 12 bases unmatched. The CDR3 totals 16 residues. From germline, CDR1 is SGHRS and CDR2 YFSETQ. The CDR3: CASSPYPGQGASGYTF. The CDR3 DNA follows: TGCGCCAGCAGCCCCTACCCCGGACAGGGGGCAAGTGGCTACACCTTC.

This chain links TRBV15 with TRBJ2-1, with TRBD1 matching over 7 bases. The germline CDR1 and CDR2 sequences are LNHNV and YYDKDF (reference sequence). Germline trimming cut 1 base from V and 2 bases from J; bases unmatched to any gene: 5. The CDR3 consists of 16 residues. The CDR3 region is CATSRAITGAYNEQFF. The CDR3 DNA follows: TGTGCCACCAGCAGAGCTATAACAGGGGCCTACAATGAGCAGTTCTTC.

The CDR3 DNA reads as TGTGCCAGCTCACGCGACAGGGCCCTGGGTAACGAAAAACTGTTTTTT. This encodes CASSRDRALGNEKLFF. V is TRBV18 and J is TRBJ1-4; 7 bases agree with TRBD1. The CDR3 consists of 16 residues. Trimming at V came to 4 bases and at J to 8 bases, leaving 13 bases not matched to a gene. Germline CDR1 KGHSH, CDR2 LQKENI. The complete variable domain, with remaining parts taken from reference TRBV18 and TRBJ1-4, reads NAGVMQNPRHLVRRRGQEARLRCSPMKGHSHVYWYRQLPEEGLKFMVYLQKENIIDESGMPKERFSAEFPKEGPSILRIQQVVRGDSAAYFCASSRDRALGNEKLFFGSGTQLSVL.

The CDR3 is CASSRGDRGDDTQYF. The CDR3 DNA sequence: TGTGCCAGCTCCCGGGGGGACAGGGGGGATGATACGCAGTATTTT. This chain joins TRBV19 and TRBJ2-3, with TRBD1 matching 11 bases. CDR1 is LNHDA, CDR2 SQIVND, per germline (reference sequence). The CDR3 is 15 residues long. Germline trimming cut 9 bases from V and 6 bases from J; bases unmatched to any gene: 11.

The V gene is TRBV28, the J gene TRBJ2-5; D not certain. V was cut by 1 base and J by 2 bases, with 5 bases left in between. The germline V gene has CDR1 MDHEN and CDR2 SYDVKM. The CDR3 is 13 residues long. CDR3 region: CASSLSQQETQYF. CDR3 DNA sequence: TGTGCCAGCAGTTTATCTCAGCAAGAGACCCAGTACTTC.

The gene calls are TRBV29-1 and TRBJ1-2; possible D gene TRBD1, 5 bases. V lost 4 bases, J lost 6 bases, and 18 bases lay in between. CDR3 length: 14 residues. Germline V gene lookup returns CDR1 SQVTM and CDR2 ANQGSEA. The CDR3 protein is CSVVGRRVVDGYTF. In DNA, the CDR3 is TGCAGCGTTGTAGGGCGCAGGGTAGTAGATGGCTACACCTTC.

The genes are TRBV10-1 and TRBJ1-2; TRBD1 might be the D (6 bases). Deletions cut 0 bases from V and 4 bases from J, with 6 bases between. Germline V CDR1 and CDR2: WNHNN, SYGVQD (reference sequence). The length of the CDR3 is 13 residues. DNA for the CDR3: TGCGCCAGCAGTGAGTCCAGGGGCTATGGCTACACCTTC. It codes for CASSESRGYGYTF.

This clone showed up just a few times. V is TRBV24-1 and J is TRBJ2-7; 7 nucleotides match TRBD1. Germline trimming cut 4 bases from V and 2 bases from J; bases unmatched to any gene: 4. Per germline, CDR1 KGHDR and CDR2 SFDVKD. The CDR3 covers 14 residues. The CDR3 region is CATSESQGAYEQYF. The DNA for the CDR3 is TGTGCCACCAGTGAGTCCCAGGGGGCCTACGAGCAGTACTTC.

Only a few counts were recorded for this clone. The chain combines TRBV7-9 with TRBJ1-1; the match to TRBD1 covers 9 bases. Germline V gene lookup returns CDR1 SEHNR and CDR2 FQNEAQ (reference sequence). Trimming removed 2 bases from V and 0 bases from J; junction bases left unmatched: 1. The CDR3 length is 15 residues. CDR3 residues: CASSLTGGLNTEAFF. CDR3 sequence (DNA): TGTGCCAGCAGCTTAACAGGGGGCTTGAACACTGAAGCTTTCTTT.

The chain combines TRBV24-1 with TRBJ1-2, with D possibly TRBD1 on 5 matching bases. The CDR3 has 15 amino acids. Deletions cut 4 bases from V and 4 bases from J, with 15 bases between. Per germline, CDR1 KGHDR and CDR2 SFDVKD. CDR3 bases: TGTGCCACCAGTGACCCGGGACTTACCTCCTATGGCTACACCTTC. It yields the protein CATSDPGLTSYGYTF.

The chain employs TRBV5-8 and TRBJ2-5; 10 bases are a match to TRBD1. CDR1 and CDR2 (germline): SGHTS, YDEGEE. Trimming cost V 4 bases and J 5 bases; bases outside gene matches: 8. This CDR3 has 15 residues. This CDR3 is CASSPGTGAWETQYF. CDR3 DNA sequence: TGTGCCAGCAGCCCGGGGACAGGGGCTTGGGAGACCCAGTACTTC. Together with reference TRBV5-8 and TRBJ2-5, the CDR3 gives the full variable domain: EAGVTQSPTHLIKTRGQQATLRCSPISGHTSVYWYQQALGLGLQFLLWYDEGEERNRGNFPPRFSGRQFPNYSSELNVNALELEDSALYLCASSPGTGAWETQYFGPGTRLLVL.

V gene TRBV18 combines with J gene TRBJ1-1; TRBD1 aligns across 7 bases. Trimming at V came to 5 bases and at J to 6 bases, leaving 3 bases not matched to a gene. CDR3 length: 12 amino acids. CDR1 is KGHSH and CDR2 is LQKENI in the germline V gene. The CDR3 is CASSTGVAEAFF. DNA for the CDR3: TGTGCCAGCTCAACAGGGGTGGCTGAAGCTTTCTTT.

The genes are TRBV11-2 and TRBJ1-2; 10 positions match TRBD1. The V gene end was trimmed by 7 bases and the J gene end by 3 bases; junction bases not matched to a gene: 11. Germline V gene data show CDR1 as SGHAT and CDR2 as FQNNGV. The CDR3 has 16 amino acids. The DNA for the CDR3 is TGTGCCAGCAAGAGGGGACAGGGGCTTTTCGACTATGGCTACACCTTC. Its protein is CASKRGQGLFDYGYTF.

The rearrangement links TRBV5-6 to TRBJ2-7, with 8 bases identical to TRBD1. This CDR3 has 14 residues. Per germline, CDR1 SGHDT and CDR2 YYEEEE. The junction had 8 bases not matched to a gene; V was cut back by 4 bases and J by 5 bases. CDR3 loop: CASSLLGQGNEQYF. The DNA of the CDR3 is TGTGCCAGCAGCCTCCTCGGACAGGGAAACGAGCAGTACTTC.

The chain is built from TRBV27 and TRBJ1-1, with D maybe TRBD1 (6 bases). The CDR3 extends over 13 amino acids. CDR1 and CDR2 (germline): MNHEY, SMNVEV (reference sequence). With 6 bases removed from V and 3 bases from J, the gap between germline ends came to 11 bases. The CDR3, as DNA: TGTGCCAGCAGCTACAGGGAGTACACTGAAGCTTTCTTT. This encodes CASSYREYTEAFF.

The chain joins TRBV18 to TRBJ1-1; a possible D gene is TRBD1 (6 bases). This CDR3 spans 16 amino acids. Trimming stripped 4 bases from V and 4 bases from J, with 19 bases between. CDR1 and CDR2 from the germline V gene are KGHSH and LQKENI. CDR3 sequence reads: CASSQGAGTDSTEAFF. DNA of the CDR3: TGTGCCAGCTCACAAGGGGCAGGGACGGACAGCACTGAAGCTTTCTTT. Filled out from reference TRBV18 and TRBJ1-1, the complete variable domain reads NAGVMQNPRHLVRRRGQEARLRCSPMKGHSHVYWYRQLPEEGLKFMVYLQKENIIDESGMPKERFSAEFPKEGPSILRIQQVVRGDSAAYFCASSQGAGTDSTEAFFGQGTRLTVV.

The CDR3 here is CASSSRQAYEQYF. For the CDR3, the DNA is TGTGCCAGTAGTAGCCGACAAGCCTACGAGCAGTACTTC. The V and J genes are TRBV19 and TRBJ2-7; D not resolved. This CDR3 is 13 amino acids long. The V end lost 4 bases, the J end lost 2 bases, and 9 bases lay between the germline ends. CDR1 is LNHDA, CDR2 SQIVND, per germline (reference sequence).

The rearrangement links TRBV24-1 to TRBJ2-3; 8 bases align to TRBD2. This CDR3 is built from 14 residues. V trimming: 12 bases; J trimming: 1 base; junction bases outside the gene matches: 8. Germline CDR1 KGHDR, CDR2 SFDVKD. The CDR3 coding sequence is TGTGCCGCTCAAGCGCGGGGGGGCACAGATACGCAGTATTTT. The encoded protein is CAAQARGGTDTQYF.

This clone was recorded only once. The chain employs TRBV2 and TRBJ2-7, with D possibly being TRBD1 (5 bases). CDR3 length equals 15 residues. The V and J ends lost 3 bases and 2 bases respectively, with 14 bases between them. Looked up from germline, CDR1 is SNHLY and CDR2 is FYNNEI. The CDR3 loop is CASSDLREVAYEQYF. CDR3 nucleotide sequence: TGTGCCAGCAGTGACCTCAGGGAAGTCGCCTACGAGCAGTACTTC.

CDR3 DNA: TGCGCCAGCAGCTTGTCGTCGAGGGGGTATACAAAGGATGAGCAGTTCTTC. It specifies CASSLSSRGYTKDEQFF. The V gene is TRBV5-1, the J gene TRBJ2-1; tentative D call: TRBD1 (6 bases). Trimming cost V 1 base and J 8 bases, with 22 bases left between them. The CDR3 has 17 residues. Germline CDR1 reads SGHRS; CDR2 reads YFSETQ.

This sequence joins TRBV5-1 and TRBJ2-1, with D perhaps matching TRBD2 (6 bases). Per the germline V gene, CDR1 is SGHRS and CDR2 is YFSETQ. CDR3 size: 15 residues. V was clipped by 3 bases and J by 4 bases, with 14 bases between them. CDR3 loop: CASSSLGSGYNEQFF. In DNA, the CDR3 is TGCGCCAGCAGCTCGCTGGGTAGCGGTTACAATGAGCAGTTCTTC.

This chain connects TRBV29-1 to TRBJ1-2; D may be TRBD1 (5 bases). Germline V CDR1 and CDR2: SQVTM, ANQGSEA. This CDR3 has 12 residues. The CDR3 nucleotides are TGCGGCGGGGGACCAGCTAACTATGGCTACACCTTC. This sequence encodes CGGGPANYGYTF.

With respect to this clone: The sample holds other DNA sequences that translate to the same CDR3. The gene calls are TRBV3-1 (or the pseudogene TRBV3-2) and TRBJ2-7; 11 bases are a match to TRBD1. This CDR3 has 15 amino acids. After removal of 3 bases from V and 7 bases from J, the junction contained 8 bases not matched to a gene. CDR1 LGHDT and CDR2 YNNKEL come from the germline V gene (reference sequence). The chain's CDR3 is CASSHPGQGVYEQYF. The CDR3 DNA sequence: TGTGCCAGCAGCCATCCGGGACAGGGGGTATATGAGCAGTACTTC.

This clone appeared a few times. The chain uses TRBV19 and TRBJ2-1, with a tentative D call TRBD1 (6 bases). This CDR3 has 13 residues. Germline assignment: CDR1 LNHDA and CDR2 SQIVND (reference sequence). Trimming pared 4 bases from V and 6 bases from J, leaving 10 bases between. This CDR3 reads CASSTGVGNEQFF. The CDR3 coding sequence is TGTGCCAGTAGTACAGGGGTGGGCAATGAGCAGTTCTTC. The variable domain in full, with the rest retrieved from reference TRBV19 and TRBJ2-1, is DGGITQSPKYLFRKEGQNVTLSCEQNLNHDAMYWYRQDPGQGLRLIYYSQIVNDFQKGDIAEGYSVSREKKESFPLTVTSAQKNPTAFYLCASSTGVGNEQFFGPGTRLTVL.